Given below is one T cell receptor beta chain in context. The data were taken from a study of cytomegalovirus exposure and HLA in healthy donors. With 60 Vbeta and 13 Jbeta primers, the PCR was carried out. The method was immunoSEQ multiplex PCR; TCRdb's version includes in-frame clones alone and lacks a portion of them. The sample gives 95,000 to 110,000 clones, 74% of which show up once; about 14% is in the top ten. This TCR came from a woman in her 40s in good health and CMV-seropositive. The sample consisted of PBMCs.

The CDR3 spells CASSLEYDGKGEQYF. The CDR3 DNA sequence: TGTGCCAGCAGCTTAGAATACGACGGGAAGGGCGAGCAGTACTTC. The genes are TRBV7-6 and TRBJ2-7; D perhaps matches TRBD2 (5 bases). The CDR3 has 15 amino acids. Looked up from germline, CDR1 is SGHVS and CDR2 is FNYEAQ. V lost 1 base and J 6 bases, leaving 16 bases between the germline ends.